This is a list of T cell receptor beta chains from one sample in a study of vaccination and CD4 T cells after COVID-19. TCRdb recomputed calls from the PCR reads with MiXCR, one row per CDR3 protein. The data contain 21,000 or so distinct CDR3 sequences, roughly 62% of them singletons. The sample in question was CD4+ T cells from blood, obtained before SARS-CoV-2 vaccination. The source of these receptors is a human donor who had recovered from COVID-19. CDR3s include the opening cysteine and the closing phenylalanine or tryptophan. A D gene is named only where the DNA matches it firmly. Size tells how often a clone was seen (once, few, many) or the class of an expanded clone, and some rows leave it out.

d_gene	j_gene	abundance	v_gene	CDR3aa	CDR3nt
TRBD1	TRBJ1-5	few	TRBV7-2	CASRKTGGNQPQHF	TGTGCCAGCAGGAAGACAGGGGGCAATCAGCCCCAGCATTTT
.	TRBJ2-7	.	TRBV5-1	CASSHYHRDGSSYEQYF	TGCGCCAGCAGCCATTACCACAGGGACGGCTCTTCCTACGAGCAGTACTTC
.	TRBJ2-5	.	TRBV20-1	CSASIEETQYF	TGCAGTGCTAGCATAGAAGAGACCCAGTACTTC
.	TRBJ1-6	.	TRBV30	CAWSSDTHNSPLHF	TGTGCCTGGAGCTCCGACACGCATAATTCACCCCTCCACTTT
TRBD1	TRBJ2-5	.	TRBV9	CASSDPGQGVETQYF	TGTGCCAGCAGCGACCCGGGACAGGGGGTGGAGACCCAGTACTTC
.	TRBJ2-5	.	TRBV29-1	CSAGTPRTETQYF	TGCAGCGCCGGGACTCCACGGACGGAGACCCAGTACTTC
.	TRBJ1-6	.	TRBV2	CASSGEVDAPLHF	TGTGCCAGCAGTGGGGAGGTCGACGCTCCCCTCCACTTT
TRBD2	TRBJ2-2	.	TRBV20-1	CSARGLGGKVPGELFF	TGCAGTGCTAGAGGGCTGGGAGGGAAAGTTCCCGGGGAGCTGTTTTTT
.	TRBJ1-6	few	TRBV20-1	CSARVPGNSPLHF	TGCAGTGCTAGGGTACCCGGTAATTCACCCCTCCACTTT
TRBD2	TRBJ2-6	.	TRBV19	CASSIGLAAVSGANVLTF	TGTGCCAGTAGTATAGGTCTAGCGGCAGTCTCTGGGGCCAACGTCCTGACTTTC
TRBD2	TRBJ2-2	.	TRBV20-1	CSASGLAGVSTGELFF	TGCAGTGCTAGCGGACTAGCGGGAGTGAGCACCGGGGAGCTGTTTTTT
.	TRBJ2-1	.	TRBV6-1	CASSEFQAGLNEQFF	TGTGCCAGCAGTGAATTCCAAGCGGGCCTCAATGAGCAGTTCTTC
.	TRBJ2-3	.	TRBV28	CARPLTAPGPGDGTQYF	TGTGCCAGGCCACTGACCGCTCCGGGTCCCGGGGACGGTACGCAGTATTTT
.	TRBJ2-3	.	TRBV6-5	CASSYRQNTDTQYF	TGTGCCAGCAGTTACCGACAGAACACAGATACGCAGTATTTT
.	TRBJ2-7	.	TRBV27	CASSLKTASYEQYF	TGTGCCAGCAGTTTGAAGACAGCCTCCTACGAGCAGTACTTC
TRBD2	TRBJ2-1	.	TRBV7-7	CASSSGLAGGVNEQFF	TGTGCCAGCAGCTCCGGACTAGCGGGAGGGGTAAATGAGCAGTTCTTC
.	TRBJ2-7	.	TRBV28	CASASSRWEQYF	TGTGCCAGCGCCTCCTCCCGGTGGGAGCAGTACTTC
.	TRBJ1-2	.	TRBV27	CASSLDRSIPYGYTF	TGTGCCAGCAGTCTGGACAGAAGTATCCCCTATGGCTACACCTTC
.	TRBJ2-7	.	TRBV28	CTSRPRDGISYEQYF	TGTACCAGCAGACCTCGGGACGGCATCTCCTACGAGCAGTACTTC
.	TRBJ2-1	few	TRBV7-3	CASSRGHNEQFF	TGTGCCAGCAGCAGGGGACACAATGAGCAGTTCTTC
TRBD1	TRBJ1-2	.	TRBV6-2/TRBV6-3	CASRQGGEGYTF	TGTGCCAGCCGACAGGGTGGCGAGGGCTACACCTTC
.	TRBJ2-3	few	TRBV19	CASLGTGHPSTDTQYF	TGTGCCAGTCTGGGGACGGGACACCCTAGCACAGATACGCAGTATTTT
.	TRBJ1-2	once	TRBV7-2	CTSSLNGLFYGYTF	TGTACCAGCAGCTTAAACGGGTTATTCTATGGCTACACCTTC
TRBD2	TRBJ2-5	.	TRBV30	CAWGLAGGFGETQYF	TGTGCCTGGGGACTAGCGGGAGGATTTGGGGAGACCCAGTACTTC
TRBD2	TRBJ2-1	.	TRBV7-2	CASSSGVAGYNEQFF	TGTGCCAGCAGCTCCGGAGTAGCGGGGTACAATGAGCAGTTCTTC
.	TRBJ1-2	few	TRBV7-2	CASSLITVGGYTF	TGTGCCAGCAGCTTAATAACGGTGGGGGGCTACACCTTC
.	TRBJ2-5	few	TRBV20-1	CSAASSRAGNQETQYF	TGCAGTGCCGCCTCCTCCCGGGCGGGGAACCAAGAGACCCAGTACTTC
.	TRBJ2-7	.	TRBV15	CATSRGPWGGGDRQYF	TGTGCCACCAGCAGAGGACCATGGGGAGGGGGAGACAGGCAGTACTTC
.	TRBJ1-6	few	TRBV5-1	CASSLIGGDSPLHF	TGCGCCAGCAGCTTAATAGGGGGGGACTCACCCCTCCACTTT
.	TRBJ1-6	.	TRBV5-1	CASSLNDSPLHF	TGCGCCAGCAGCTTGAATGATTCACCCCTCCACTTT
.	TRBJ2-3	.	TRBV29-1	CSVVDVSTDTQYF	TGCAGCGTTGTGGACGTTAGCACAGATACGCAGTATTTT
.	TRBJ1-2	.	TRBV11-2	CASSRPGRTYGYTF	TGTGCCAGCAGCCGCCCGGGCCGCACCTATGGCTACACCTTC
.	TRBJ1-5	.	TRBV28	CASSTRIAGYGNQPQHF	TGTGCCAGCAGTACCCGTATCGCGGGCTACGGCAATCAGCCCCAGCATTTT
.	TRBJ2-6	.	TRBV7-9	CASSLGQSGANVLTF	TGTGCCAGCAGCTTAGGCCAGTCTGGGGCCAACGTCCTGACTTTC